The rows below give T cell receptor beta chains drawn from one sample of a study of technical replicates of blood from several donors. The data were produced by immunoSEQ multiplex PCR, yet TCRdb's version contains in-frame clones alone and is incomplete. The table includes about 70,000 clones, approximately 95% detected once. The sample comprised T cells isolated from PBMCs. The receptors derive from a human donor in good health. The CDR3 runs from the conserved cysteine through the conserved F or W. D genes are given only for firm matches. Expanded clones get a size class; other rows say once, few or many, or leave the size out.

D	V	size	J	CDR3	DNA
TRBD2	TRBV19	NA	TRBJ2-7	CASSISWLAGEGEQYF	TGTGCCAGTAGTATATCCTGGCTAGCGGGAGAAGGAGAGCAGTACTTC
TRBD1	TRBV2	NA	TRBJ2-7	CASRAGTGTYEQYF	TGTGCCAGCAGGGCGGGGACAGGGACCTACGAGCAGTACTTC
TRBD1	TRBV7-9	few	TRBJ1-2	CASSNNRGNYGYTF	TGTGCCAGCAGCAACAACAGGGGAAACTATGGCTACACCTTC
TRBD2	TRBV27	NA	TRBJ2-2	CASSLRGGGELFF	TGTGCCAGCAGTTTACGGGGGGGCGGGGAGCTGTTTTTT
NA	TRBV27	NA	TRBJ2-2	CASSTLGHSNTGELFF	TGTGCCAGCAGCACCTTGGGACACTCAAACACCGGGGAGCTGTTTTTT
NA	TRBV18	NA	TRBJ1-5	CASSPPNRGSVNQPQHF	TGTGCCAGCTCACCACCGAATAGGGGGTCGGTCAATCAGCCCCAGCATTTT
NA	TRBV5-4	NA	TRBJ2-7	CASRFDSSYEQYF	TGTGCCAGCAGATTCGACTCGTCCTACGAGCAGTACTTC
NA	TRBV5-1	once	TRBJ2-2	CASSLGLVSGELFF	TGCGCCAGCAGCTTGGGACTAGTATCCGGGGAGCTGTTTTTT
TRBD1	TRBV2	NA	TRBJ2-5	CASVPGQGQETQYF	TGTGCCAGCGTCCCGGGACAGGGGCAAGAGACCCAGTACTTC
NA	TRBV19	NA	TRBJ1-5	CASSIDQGQLSNQPQHF	TGTGCCAGTAGTATAGATCAGGGACAACTTAGCAATCAGCCCCAGCATTTT
NA	TRBV5-1	NA	TRBJ2-2	CASSLSAGSNTGELFF	TGCGCCAGCAGCTTGTCTGCAGGGTCCAACACCGGGGAGCTGTTTTTT
TRBD1	TRBV5-1	NA	TRBJ1-1	CASSPATGAHTEAFF	TGCGCCAGCAGCCCGGCGACAGGGGCACACACTGAAGCTTTCTTT
NA	TRBV30	NA	TRBJ2-7	CAWSVSSGYEQYF	TGTGCCTGGAGTGTATCTTCGGGCTACGAGCAGTACTTC
NA	TRBV5-4	NA	TRBJ2-3	CASSLKQTTDTQYF	TGTGCCAGCAGCTTGAAACAGACCACAGATACGCAGTATTTT
TRBD1	TRBV10-3	NA	TRBJ2-7	CAISEPRQGSYEQYF	TGTGCCATCAGTGAGCCCCGACAGGGCTCCTACGAGCAGTACTTC
TRBD1	TRBV10-3	once	TRBJ1-2	CAISESDRDVNDF	TGTGCCATCAGTGAGTCGGACAGGGATGTTAATGATTTC
NA	TRBV7-4	NA	TRBJ1-5	CASTARSRIRGDQPQHF	TGTGCCAGCACCGCCCGTTCAAGGATCCGCGGGGATCAGCCCCAGCATTTT
TRBD1	TRBV19	NA	TRBJ1-2	CASSIGRTGGAVGYTF	TGTGCCAGTAGTATCGGGCGTACAGGGGGCGCGGTTGGCTACACCTTC
NA	TRBV15	NA	TRBJ1-1	CATSRGGRGESTEAFF	TGTGCCACCAGCAGAGGAGGGCGGGGGGAAAGCACTGAAGCTTTCTTT
TRBD2	TRBV6-5	NA	TRBJ2-1	CASSLAGGRGDEQFF	TGTGCCAGCAGTTTGGCGGGGGGACGTGGGGATGAGCAGTTCTTC
NA	TRBV5-1	once	TRBJ2-3	CASSRDNQADTQYF	TGCGCCAGCAGCCGGGACAACCAAGCAGATACGCAGTATTTT
TRBD2	TRBV7-8	NA	TRBJ2-2	CASTKSPAGLAGAHSTGELFF	TGTGCCAGCACCAAATCTCCGGCGGGACTAGCGGGAGCCCACTCCACCGGGGAGCTGTTTTTT
NA	TRBV5-1	NA	TRBJ1-1	CASSLAGGQTTEAFF	TGCGCCAGCAGCTTGGCCGGTGGACAGACGACTGAAGCTTTCTTT
TRBD2	TRBV5-1	NA	TRBJ2-7	CASSPLYRLASAGEQYF	TGCGCCAGCAGCCCACTCTACAGACTAGCGTCAGCCGGGGAGCAGTACTTC
NA	TRBV4-1	NA	TRBJ1-5	CASSPEGGNQPQHF	TGCGCCAGCAGCCCCGAGGGGGGGAATCAGCCCCAGCATTTT
NA	TRBV7-9	once	TRBJ1-2	CASSPSDSFNYGYTF	TGTGCCAGCAGCCCGTCGGACAGTTTCAACTATGGCTACACCTTC
TRBD1	TRBV6-1	NA	TRBJ1-5	CASSELQGAYQPQHF	TGTGCCAGCAGTGAATTACAGGGGGCTTATCAGCCCCAGCATTTT
NA	TRBV6-5	NA	TRBJ1-5	CASSSLGRSNQPQHF	TGTGCCAGCAGTTCCCTGGGCCGTAGCAATCAGCCCCAGCATTTT
NA	TRBV5-6	NA	TRBJ1-3	CASSLSDSLSGNTIYF	TGTGCCAGCAGCCTCTCCGACAGCCTCTCTGGAAACACCATATATTTT
TRBD1	TRBV4-1	NA	TRBJ2-5	CASSQRTGSETQYF	TGCGCCAGCAGCCAAAGGACAGGGTCAGAGACCCAGTACTTC
TRBD2	TRBV5-1	NA	TRBJ2-7	CASSSLLSGGWAYEQYF	TGCGCCAGCAGCTCCCTGCTTTCGGGAGGTTGGGCCTACGAGCAGTACTTC
NA	TRBV2	NA	TRBJ2-4	CASRLLVLEWLAKNIQYF	TGTGCCAGCAGATTACTAGTTTTGGAATGGCTAGCCAAAAACATTCAGTACTTC
NA	TRBV29-1	once	TRBJ2-7	CSASGVGDYEQYF	TGCAGCGCCTCCGGGGTAGGAGACTACGAGCAGTACTTC
TRBD1	TRBV4-1	NA	TRBJ1-5	CASSQDPSSTGMRQPQHF	TGCGCCAGCAGCCAAGATCCCTCCTCGACAGGGATGAGACAGCCCCAGCATTTT
NA	TRBV7-6	NA	TRBJ2-6	CASSLGGKFANVLTF	TGTGCCAGCAGCTTAGGAGGCAAATTTGCCAACGTCCTGACTTTC
TRBD1	TRBV4-1	NA	TRBJ1-4	CASSQDGTGRGEKLFF	TGCGCCAGCAGCCAAGATGGGACAGGGAGGGGTGAAAAACTGTTTTTT
TRBD2	TRBV7-9	NA	TRBJ2-3	CASSFRGREGDTQYF	TGTGCCAGCAGCTTCCGTGGGCGGGAGGGGGATACGCAGTATTTT
TRBD2	TRBV14	NA	TRBJ2-7	CASSFGGVSTYEQYF	TGTGCCAGCAGCTTTGGGGGGGTTAGCACCTACGAGCAGTACTTC
NA	TRBV19	NA	TRBJ2-1	CASSIVRNNEQFF	TGTGCCAGTAGTATAGTCCGTAACAATGAGCAGTTCTTC
TRBD1	TRBV19	NA	TRBJ2-1	CASGTGGSGEQFF	TGTGCCAGTGGGACAGGGGGTTCTGGTGAGCAGTTCTTC
TRBD2	TRBV7-9	NA	TRBJ2-7	CASSLEGGSSYEQYF	TGTGCCAGCAGCTTAGAAGGCGGGAGCTCCTACGAGCAGTACTTC
NA	TRBV5-1	NA	TRBJ1-1	CASREGGTEAFF	TGCGCCAGCAGGGAAGGAGGCACTGAAGCTTTCTTT
TRBD2	TRBV5-4	NA	TRBJ2-6	CASTLSGGSSGANVLTF	TGTGCCAGCACCCTAAGCGGGGGGAGCTCTGGGGCCAACGTCCTGACTTTC
TRBD1	TRBV6-1	NA	TRBJ1-1	CASSERDSQAFF	TGTGCCAGCAGTGAAAGGGACAGTCAAGCTTTCTTT
TRBD1	TRBV28	NA	TRBJ2-5	CASSLTDRQETQYF	TGTGCCAGCAGTTTAACGGACAGGCAAGAGACCCAGTACTTC
NA	TRBV21-1	once	TRBJ2-1	CAGLALASYNEQFF	TGTGCCGGCTTAGCACTAGCGAGCTACAATGAGCAGTTCTTC
TRBD1	TRBV2	NA	TRBJ2-7	CASSVGQGFSYEQYF	TGTGCCAGCAGTGTTGGACAGGGGTTTTCCTACGAGCAGTACTTC
NA	TRBV20-1	NA	TRBJ2-7	CSARILNEQYF	TGCAGTGCACGGATACTAAACGAGCAGTACTTC
TRBD2	TRBV5-6	once	TRBJ2-2	CASSLSVGSGFTGELFF	TGTGCCAGCAGCTTGAGTGTGGGTAGCGGGTTCACCGGGGAGCTGTTTTTT
TRBD1	TRBV5-1	NA	TRBJ2-2	CASSLIPRGHVGELFF	TGCGCCAGCAGCTTAATTCCTAGGGGGCATGTCGGGGAGCTGTTTTTT
TRBD1	TRBV5-6	NA	TRBJ1-1	CASRDRYSLRMNTEAFF	TGTGCCAGCAGGGACAGGTACTCGCTCCGAATGAACACTGAAGCTTTCTTT